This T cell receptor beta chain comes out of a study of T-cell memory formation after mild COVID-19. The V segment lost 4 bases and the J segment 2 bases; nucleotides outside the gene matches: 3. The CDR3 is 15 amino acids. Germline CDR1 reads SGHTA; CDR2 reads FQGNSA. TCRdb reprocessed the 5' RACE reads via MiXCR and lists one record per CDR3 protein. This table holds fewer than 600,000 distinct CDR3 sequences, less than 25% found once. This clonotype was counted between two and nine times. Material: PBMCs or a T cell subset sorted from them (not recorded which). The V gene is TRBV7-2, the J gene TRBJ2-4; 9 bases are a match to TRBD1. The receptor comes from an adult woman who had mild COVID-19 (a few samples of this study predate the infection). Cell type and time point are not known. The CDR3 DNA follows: TGTGCCAGCAGCTCGGGACAGGGCCCCAAAAACATTCAGTACTTC. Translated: CASSSGQGPKNIQYF.